The rows below give T cell receptor beta chains drawn from one sample of a study of blood T cell repertoires in COVID-19. Here immunoSEQ multiplex PCR was the method, and the copy in TCRdb shows in-frame clones only, minus some. The sample includes some 290,000 clones, just under 90% of them seen just once. Sequencing was performed on PBMCs or T cells enriched from blood (not recorded which). All receptors come from a woman aged 25 to 39 who had recovered from COVID-19. Both conserved end residues are part of each CDR3. Each record gives: CDR3 DNA, CDR3 protein, J gene, D gene, clone size, V gene. The D gene is left open where the match is weak. Expanded clones get a size class; other rows say once, few or many, or leave the size out.

TGTGCCATCAGTGAGGGACAGGGCCACTCGGCGGGCTCACCCCTCCACTTT,CAISEGQGHSAGSPLHF,TRBJ1-6,TRBD1,-,TRBV10-3
TGTGCCAGCTCACCTATCACAGGGGTCCAAAACACTGAAGCTTTCTTT,CASSPITGVQNTEAFF,TRBJ1-1,TRBD1,few,TRBV18
TGTGCCAGCAGCCCCACGGGGAGCTCGGACAATGAGCAGTTCTTC,CASSPTGSSDNEQFF,TRBJ2-1,-,-,TRBV11-2
TGTGCCACCAGTGATTGGGGAGCGGGACCCCATGGCGATGAGCAGTTCTTC,CATSDWGAGPHGDEQFF,TRBJ2-1,TRBD2,-,TRBV24-1
TGTGCCAGTAGTATATCGGGCGAGTACAGGCACACTGAAGCTTTCTTT,CASSISGEYRHTEAFF,TRBJ1-1,-,-,TRBV19
TGTGCCAGCAGTTCCAGACAGGGATCGCCCCATTCACCCCTCCACTTT,CASSSRQGSPHSPLHF,TRBJ1-6,TRBD1,few,TRBV28
TGTGCCAGCAGTTACTACAGCGGAGAAGGATCACCCCTCCACTTT,CASSYYSGEGSPLHF,TRBJ1-6,-,-,TRBV6-2/TRBV6-3
TGTGCCAGCTCACTCGCGGGGGGAAGCTACACCTTC,CASSLAGGSYTF,TRBJ1-2,-,few,TRBV18
TGTGCCAGCAGTTCAAGCGGGAGAGGGTACGAGCAGTACTTC,CASSSSGRGYEQYF,TRBJ2-7,TRBD2,-,TRBV6-5
TGCAGCGTTGGGTCCGGGGAGGACACTGAAGCTTTCTTT,CSVGSGEDTEAFF,TRBJ1-1,-,-,TRBV29-1
TGTGCCAGCAGTCCAACAGGGATGAGCAATCAGCCCCAGCATTTT,CASSPTGMSNQPQHF,TRBJ1-5,-,-,TRBV28
TGTGCCAGCAGCAGCCAGATTGAGGACGGGGAGCTGTTTTTT,CASSSQIEDGELFF,TRBJ2-2,-,-,TRBV6-6
TGCGCCAGCAGCCAAGAATTCGGGGTCGGGTCATGGTACGAGCAGTACTTC,CASSQEFGVGSWYEQYF,TRBJ2-7,-,-,TRBV4-3
TGTGCCAGTACGAGGGAGAGGCTGTCTAATGAAAAACTGTTTTTT,CASTRERLSNEKLFF,TRBJ1-4,-,-,TRBV19
TGTGCCAGCAGCTTAGGTAGCGGGAGGGCCTTGGGGGCAGATACGCAGTATTTT,CASSLGSGRALGADTQYF,TRBJ2-3,TRBD2,-,TRBV11-2
TGTGCCAGCGGCCAGGGGAACTCCTACGAGCAGTACTTC,CASGQGNSYEQYF,TRBJ2-7,-,-,TRBV27